These T cell receptor beta chains were read from a single sample in a study of blood T cell repertoires in COVID-19. Only in-frame clones appear in the TCRdb table, and some are missing; sequencing was by immunoSEQ multiplex PCR. The data contain roughly 250,000 clones, approximately 84% of them singletons. Material: PBMCs or T cells enriched from blood (not recorded which). These receptors were obtained from a woman in her thirties or forties with acute COVID-19. CDR3s include the opening cysteine and the closing phenylalanine or tryptophan. D genes are given only for firm matches. Where a row states a size, it is once, few, many or the class of an expanded clone; other rows omit it.

CDR3,DNA,D,size,V,J
CSVGLALGGHEQYF,TGCAGCGTTGGCCTCGCGTTAGGGGGTCACGAGCAGTACTTC,NA,NA,TRBV29-1,TRBJ2-7
CASSSRQGYTF,TGTGCCAGCAGTTCTAGACAGGGCTACACCTTC,NA,NA,TRBV12-3/TRBV12-4,TRBJ1-2
CASSQLTGDYGYTF,TGCGCCAGCAGCCAACTGACAGGGGACTATGGCTACACCTTC,TRBD1,NA,TRBV4-1,TRBJ1-2
CASSVDVQDGYTF,TGTGCCAGCAGCGTAGACGTTCAGGATGGCTACACCTTC,NA,NA,TRBV9,TRBJ1-2
CASSDRGDSGNTIYF,TGTGCCAGCAGCGACCGCGGCGACTCTGGAAACACCATATATTTT,NA,NA,TRBV7-9,TRBJ1-3
CASSVADEETQYF,TGTGCCAGCAGTGTGGCAGATGAAGAGACCCAGTACTTC,NA,NA,TRBV27,TRBJ2-5
CASSPRTGRNTEAFF,TGTGCCAGCAGTCCACGGACAGGGAGGAACACTGAAGCTTTCTTT,TRBD1,NA,TRBV27,TRBJ1-1
CASSPGQGRTEAFF,TGTGCCAGCAGCCCTGGACAGGGTCGGACTGAAGCTTTCTTT,TRBD1,NA,TRBV5-4,TRBJ1-1
CASSIGTSALSQPQHF,TGTGCCAGTAGTATAGGGACTTCAGCCCTCAGTCAGCCCCAGCATTTT,NA,once,TRBV19,TRBJ1-5
CASSPPFAGEAGNTIYF,TGTGCCAGCAGCCCCCCTTTCGCCGGGGAGGCTGGAAACACCATATATTTT,NA,NA,TRBV7-9,TRBJ1-3
CASSMDRDAYEQYF,TGTGCCAGTAGTATGGACAGGGATGCCTACGAGCAGTACTTC,TRBD1,NA,TRBV19,TRBJ2-7
CASSVEQGPTDTQYF,TGTGCCAGCAGTGTTGAACAGGGGCCCACAGATACGCAGTATTTT,TRBD1,NA,TRBV2,TRBJ2-3
CASSSGTSAYEQYF,TGTGCCAGCAGCTCTGGGACTAGCGCCTACGAGCAGTACTTC,TRBD2,NA,TRBV5-5,TRBJ2-7
CATTRSQGTGELFF,TGTGCCACCACCCGGTCACAGGGGACCGGGGAGCTGTTTTTT,TRBD1,NA,TRBV6-5,TRBJ2-2
CASSIGGGGTGELFF,TGTGCCAGTAGTATAGGAGGAGGAGGGACCGGGGAGCTGTTTTTT,NA,NA,TRBV19,TRBJ2-2
CASSLPDNYEQYF,TGTGCCAGCAGCTTACCAGACAACTACGAGCAGTACTTC,NA,NA,TRBV5-4,TRBJ2-7
CASSVQGVGGEQYF,TGTGCCAGCAGCGTACAAGGTGTAGGGGGCGAGCAGTACTTC,NA,NA,TRBV9,TRBJ2-7
CATSRAGTGDSEAFF,TGTGCCACCAGCAGAGCCGGGACAGGGGACTCTGAAGCTTTCTTT,TRBD1,NA,TRBV15,TRBJ1-1
CASSGGLDNEQFF,TGCGCCAGCAGCGGCGGACTAGATAATGAGCAGTTCTTC,TRBD2,NA,TRBV5-1,TRBJ2-1
CASSFRGNIRSGANVLTF,TGTGCCAGCAGCTTCAGGGGTAATATACGCTCTGGGGCCAACGTCCTGACTTTC,NA,NA,TRBV5-6,TRBJ2-6
CATLRQGGSNQPQHF,TGTGCCACCTTAAGACAGGGAGGTAGCAATCAGCCCCAGCATTTT,TRBD1,NA,TRBV19,TRBJ1-5
CASCRDRNSPLHF,TGTGCCAGCTGCCGGGACAGAAATTCACCCCTCCACTTT,TRBD1,NA,TRBV5-5,TRBJ1-6
CASSDGTQRDNYGYTF,TGTGCCAGCAGTGACGGGACACAGAGAGATAACTATGGCTACACCTTC,NA,NA,TRBV6-1,TRBJ1-2
CASSLRGQGASGELFF,TGTGCCAGCAGCTTACGGGGACAGGGGGCGTCCGGGGAGCTGTTTTTT,TRBD1,NA,TRBV7-3,TRBJ2-2
CASSYFGGVTGELFF,TGTGCCAGCAGTTACTTCGGGGGAGTCACCGGGGAGCTGTTTTTT,NA,NA,TRBV6-5,TRBJ2-2
CASSHGQVDGYTF,TGTGCCAGCAGCCACGGACAGGTTGATGGCTACACCTTC,TRBD1,NA,TRBV3-1/TRBV3-2,TRBJ1-2
CASSLRGHYEQYF,TGTGCCAGCAGTCTAAGGGGGCACTACGAGCAGTACTTC,TRBD1,NA,TRBV2,TRBJ2-7
CASPGAGGHRGEQYF,TGTGCCAGCCCGGGGGCGGGAGGGCACCGAGGGGAGCAGTACTTC,TRBD2,NA,TRBV3-1/TRBV3-2,TRBJ2-7
CASSLTFSGNTIYF,TGTGCCAGCAGCTTGACTTTCTCTGGAAACACCATATATTTT,NA,NA,TRBV11-3,TRBJ1-3
CASIRTGNLNEQFF,TGTGCCAGCATAAGGACAGGGAACCTCAATGAGCAGTTCTTC,TRBD1,NA,TRBV5-6,TRBJ2-1
CASSQSRSRGKNTGELFF,TGCGCCAGCAGTCAATCTCGGAGCAGGGGAAAGAACACCGGGGAGCTGTTTTTT,NA,NA,TRBV23-1,TRBJ2-2
CASSVVPGTSSYEQYF,TGTGCCAGCAGCGTCGTACCCGGGACTAGTTCCTACGAGCAGTACTTC,TRBD2,NA,TRBV7-8,TRBJ2-7
CASSEKTGMGTGELFF,TGTGCCAGCAGCGAAAAGACAGGGATGGGCACCGGGGAGCTGTTTTTT,TRBD1,NA,TRBV9,TRBJ2-2
CASSSTSGRATEQYF,TGTGCCAGCAGCTCCACTAGCGGGAGGGCCACCGAGCAGTACTTC,TRBD2,NA,TRBV7-3,TRBJ2-7
CASSDEGTSNKAPYNEQFF,TGTGCCAGCTCTGATGAGGGGACTAGCAATAAAGCTCCTTACAATGAGCAGTTCTTC,TRBD2,NA,TRBV9,TRBJ2-1
CASSFAGNTEAFF,TGTGCCAGCAGCTTTGCAGGGAACACTGAAGCTTTCTTT,NA,NA,TRBV11-3,TRBJ1-1
CASSLGEGNYGYTF,TGTGCCAGCAGCTTAGGAGAGGGTAACTATGGCTACACCTTC,NA,NA,TRBV7-9,TRBJ1-2
CATSRRGLPEEFF,TGTGCCACCAGCAGGAGGGGACTCCCCGAGGAGTTCTTC,NA,NA,TRBV15,TRBJ2-1
CASSPRDRRLYEQYF,TGTGCCAGCAGCCCTCGGGACAGAAGGCTCTACGAGCAGTACTTC,NA,once,TRBV21-1,TRBJ2-7
CATSDLGRTGELFF,TGTGCCACCAGTGATTTGGGGAGGACCGGGGAGCTGTTTTTT,NA,NA,TRBV24-1,TRBJ2-2
CASLRQSTDTQYF,TGTGCCAGCCTTAGACAAAGCACAGATACGCAGTATTTT,NA,NA,TRBV28,TRBJ2-3
CASSPGQVGGYGYTF,TGTGCCAGCAGCCCCGGACAGGTGGGGGGTTATGGCTACACCTTC,TRBD1,NA,TRBV5-4,TRBJ1-2
CASSFRGSYEQYF,TGTGCCAGCAGCTTCCGCGGGAGTTACGAGCAGTACTTC,TRBD2,NA,TRBV13,TRBJ2-7
CASSPTGNSYNEQFF,TGTGCCAGCAGCCCCACAGGGAACTCCTACAATGAGCAGTTCTTC,NA,NA,TRBV14,TRBJ2-1
CASTDSSGSYNSPLHF,TGTGCCAGTACCGACAGTAGTGGATCCTATAATTCACCCCTCCACTTT,NA,NA,TRBV19,TRBJ1-6
CASGLQVYEQFF,TGTGCCAGCGGTCTCCAGGTATATGAGCAGTTCTTC,NA,NA,TRBV27,TRBJ2-1
CASSHPLTGATYGYTF,TGTGCCAGCAGCCACCCCTTGACAGGAGCTACTTATGGCTACACCTTC,NA,NA,TRBV3-1/TRBV3-2,TRBJ1-2
CASSLGGSLAGELFF,TGTGCCAGCAGCTTAGGTGGCTCGTTGGCCGGGGAGCTGTTTTTT,NA,NA,TRBV7-2,TRBJ2-2
CASSLFLASYNEQFF,TGTGCCAGCAGCCTCTTCCTAGCGTCCTACAATGAGCAGTTCTTC,NA,NA,TRBV14,TRBJ2-1
CASSIPAGAGNEQFF,TGTGCCAGTAGTATCCCAGCGGGAGCCGGCAATGAGCAGTTCTTC,TRBD2,once,TRBV19,TRBJ2-1
CASSLDRAGPTTDTQYF,TGTGCCAGCAGCTTAGATCGGGCGGGTCCCACCACAGATACGCAGTATTTT,NA,NA,TRBV7-9,TRBJ2-3
CASSPPFHQKTGETGELFF,TGTGCCAGCTCACCGCCCTTCCACCAGAAGACAGGGGAAACCGGGGAGCTGTTTTTT,TRBD1,NA,TRBV18,TRBJ2-2